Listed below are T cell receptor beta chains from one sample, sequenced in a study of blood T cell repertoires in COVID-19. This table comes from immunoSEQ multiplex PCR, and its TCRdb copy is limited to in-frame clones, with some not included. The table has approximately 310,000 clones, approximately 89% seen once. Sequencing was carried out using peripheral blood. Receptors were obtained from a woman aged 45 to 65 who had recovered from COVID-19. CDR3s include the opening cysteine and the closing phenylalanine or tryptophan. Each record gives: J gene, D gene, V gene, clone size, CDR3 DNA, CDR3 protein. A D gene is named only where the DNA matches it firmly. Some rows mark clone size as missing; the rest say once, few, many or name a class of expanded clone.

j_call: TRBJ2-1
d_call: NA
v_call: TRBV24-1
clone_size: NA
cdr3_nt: TGTGCCACCTCGGGTCGTTCGACCTACAATGAGCAGTTCTTC
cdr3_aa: CATSGRSTYNEQFF

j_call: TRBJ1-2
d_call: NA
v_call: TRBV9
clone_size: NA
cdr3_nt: TGTGCCAGCAGCGTAGAACCGTGGAGGGGACTATATGGCTACACCTTC
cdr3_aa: CASSVEPWRGLYGYTF

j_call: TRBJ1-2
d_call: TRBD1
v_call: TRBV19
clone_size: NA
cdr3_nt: TGTGCCAGTAGTATTCGGCCGGGACAGGACTATGGCTACACCTTC
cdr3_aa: CASSIRPGQDYGYTF

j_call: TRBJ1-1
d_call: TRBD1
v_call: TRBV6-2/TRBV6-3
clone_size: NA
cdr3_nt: TGTGCCAGCAGTTTAGCCCCGGGACAGGTGAACACTGAAGCTTTCTTT
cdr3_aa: CASSLAPGQVNTEAFF

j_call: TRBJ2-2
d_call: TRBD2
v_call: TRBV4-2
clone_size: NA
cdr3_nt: TGTGCCAGCAGCCAGCCGGGGGAGGGCGGGGAGCTGTTTTTT
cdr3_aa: CASSQPGEGGELFF

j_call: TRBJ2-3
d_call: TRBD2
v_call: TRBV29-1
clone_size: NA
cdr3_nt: TGCAGCGTAGCCGGGACTAGCGGAACAGATACGCAGTATTTT
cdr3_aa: CSVAGTSGTDTQYF

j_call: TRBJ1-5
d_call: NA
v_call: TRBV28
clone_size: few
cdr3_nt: TGTGCCAGCAGTTCCGGACAGAACAATCAGCCCCAGCATTTT
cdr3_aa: CASSSGQNNQPQHF

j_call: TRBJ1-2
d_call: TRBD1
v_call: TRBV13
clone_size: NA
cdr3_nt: TGTGCCAGCAGCTCCAGACAGGGGGAGTCTGGCTACACCTTC
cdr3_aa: CASSSRQGESGYTF

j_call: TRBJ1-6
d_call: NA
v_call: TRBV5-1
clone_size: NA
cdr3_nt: TGCGCCAGCAGCTTGGTCCCTCAGCGAATTGGTTCACCCCTCCACTTT
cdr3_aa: CASSLVPQRIGSPLHF

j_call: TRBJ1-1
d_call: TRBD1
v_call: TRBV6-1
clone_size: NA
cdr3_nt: TGTGCCAGCACCGACAGGGGGAACACTGAAGCTTTCTTT
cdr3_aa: CASTDRGNTEAFF

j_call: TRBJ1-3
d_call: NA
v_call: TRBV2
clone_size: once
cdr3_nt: TGTGCCAGCACACCAGTGACTGGAAACACCATATATTTT
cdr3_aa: CASTPVTGNTIYF

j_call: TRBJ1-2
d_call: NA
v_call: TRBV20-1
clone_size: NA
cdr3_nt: TGCAGTGCTAGTCGAAGGGGTCCTGGCTATGGCTACACCTTC
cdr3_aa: CSASRRGPGYGYTF

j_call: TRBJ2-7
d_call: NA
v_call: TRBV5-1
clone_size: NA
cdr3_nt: TGCGCCAGCAGCTTGCTTATTATGTACGAGCAGTACTTC
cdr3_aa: CASSLLIMYEQYF

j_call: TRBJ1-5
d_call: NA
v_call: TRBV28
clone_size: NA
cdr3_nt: TGTGCCAGCAGAGAAACGGGACTCAATCAGCCCCAGCATTTT
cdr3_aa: CASRETGLNQPQHF

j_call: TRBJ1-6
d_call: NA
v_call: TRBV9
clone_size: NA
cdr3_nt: TGTGCCAGCAGCGTAGCCGGGGGGACCGCTAATTCACCCCTCCACTTT
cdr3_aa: CASSVAGGTANSPLHF

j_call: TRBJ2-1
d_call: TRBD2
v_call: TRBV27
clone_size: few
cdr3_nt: TGTGCCAGCGGATTTATTTTGCGGGAGGCCTACAATGAGCAGTTCTTC
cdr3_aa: CASGFILREAYNEQFF

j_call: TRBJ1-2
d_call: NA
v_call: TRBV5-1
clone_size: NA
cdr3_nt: TGCGCCAGCAGCTTGGGGCCGTATGGCTACACCTTC
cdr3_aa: CASSLGPYGYTF

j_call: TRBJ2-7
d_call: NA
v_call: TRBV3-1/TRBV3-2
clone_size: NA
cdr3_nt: TGTGCCAGCAGCCAAGATCGACAGACCTTATACGAGCAGTACTTC
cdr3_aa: CASSQDRQTLYEQYF

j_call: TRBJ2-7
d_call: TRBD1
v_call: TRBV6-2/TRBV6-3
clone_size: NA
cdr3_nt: TGTGCCAGCAGTTACGGACAGGCGGTCGAGCAGTACTTC
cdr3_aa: CASSYGQAVEQYF

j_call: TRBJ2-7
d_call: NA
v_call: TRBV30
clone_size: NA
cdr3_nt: TGTGCCTGGAGTGTAATCAGGGGGGCCTACGAGCAGTACTTC
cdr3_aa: CAWSVIRGAYEQYF

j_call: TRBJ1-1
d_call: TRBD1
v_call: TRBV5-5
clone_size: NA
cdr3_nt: TGTGCCAGCAGCGGAACAGGGGCTGGCACTGAAGCTTTCTTT
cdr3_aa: CASSGTGAGTEAFF